A single sample gave rise to the 5 T cell receptor beta chains below, sequenced in a study of blood T cell repertoires in COVID-19. Generated by immunoSEQ multiplex PCR, the TCRdb table keeps only in-frame clones and is missing some. The data contain over 40,000 clones, about 90% of them singletons. The specimen sequenced was peripheral blood. The origin of the receptors is a man between 65 and 85 years old with active COVID-19.

The chain employs TRBV6-6 and TRBJ1-1; 9 positions match TRBD1. The ends lost 6 bases at V and 3 bases at J; junction bases unmatched: 8. There are 15 residues in the CDR3. Germline loops: CDR1 MNHNY, CDR2 SVGAGI (reference sequence). The CDR3 DNA is TGTGCCAGCAGCATACGGACAGGGGAATACACTGAAGCTTTCTTT. Protein sequence: CASSIRTGEYTEAFF.

J is TRBJ1-1 and V is TRBV28; D gene uncertain. Trimming cost V 5 bases and J 0 bases, with 7 bases left between them. The CDR3 runs 13 residues. CDR1 is MDHEN and CDR2 is SYDVKM in the germline V gene. CDR3 sequence reads: CASSDTVNTEAFF. The CDR3 DNA sequence: TGTGCCAGCAGTGATACAGTGAACACTGAAGCTTTCTTT.

This chain uses TRBV7-9 with TRBJ2-5, with 9 bases fitting TRBD1. With V trimmed by 6 bases and J by 2 bases, 7 bases remained unmatched. Germline V gene data show CDR1 as SEHNR and CDR2 as FQNEAQ (reference sequence). The CDR3 consists of 15 residues. The DNA of the CDR3 is TGTGCCAGCAGGGCTTACAGGGGGCGGCAAGAGACCCAGTACTTC. This encodes CASRAYRGRQETQYF.

This clone was observed once. The rearrangement links TRBV27 to TRBJ1-6, with 8 bases lining up with TRBD1. In germline, CDR1 is MNHEY, CDR2 SMNVEV (reference sequence). The CDR3 totals 14 residues. The junction had 7 bases not matched to a gene; V was cut back by 8 bases and J by 7 bases. The CDR3 DNA reads as TGTGCCAGCCAACGATCAGGGGGCAATTCACCCCTCCACTTT. Translation gives CASQRSGGNSPLHF.

The V and J genes are TRBV5-6 and TRBJ1-3, with TRBD1 as a possible D gene (5 bases). This CDR3 region has 14 residues. V lost 0 bases to trimming and J lost 4 bases, with 8 bases between them. Germline assignment: CDR1 SGHDT and CDR2 YYEEEE. For the CDR3, the DNA is TGTGCCAGCAGCTTGGTGGCAGGGGGAAACACCATATATTTT. Protein sequence: CASSLVAGGNTIYF.